A selection of T cell receptor beta chains follows, all from one sample in a study of T cell responses to AZD1222 COVID-19 vaccine. Using immunoSEQ multiplex PCR, the repertoire was profiled, and TCRdb retains in-frame clones only, with some absent. The repertoire includes under 150,000 clones, about 93% of them detected once, and roughly 1% sits in the top ten. Here the sequenced sample was peripheral blood, taken on day 0 of AZD1222 vaccination. These TCRs come from an adult in good health. Each CDR3 is given with its conserved first and last residue. Fields, in order: D gene, clone size, CDR3 length, V gene, J gene, CDR3 DNA, CDR3 protein. The D gene is left open where the match is weak. Some rows mark clone size as missing; the rest say once, few, many or name a class of expanded clone.

.	once	13	TRBV14	TRBJ1-1	TGTGCCAGCAGCCAATCGTTAGGGTCTGAAGCTTTCTTT	CASSQSLGSEAFF
.	.	13	TRBV6-5	TRBJ2-5	TGTGCCAGCAGTCGGGACGGATGGGAGACCCAGTACTTC	CASSRDGWETQYF
.	.	15	TRBV7-2	TRBJ2-5	TGTGCCAGCAGCTCCGGCCCAGAGATTCAAGAGACCCAGTACTTC	CASSSGPEIQETQYF
.	.	19	TRBV12-5	TRBJ2-2	TGTGCTAGTGGTTTGGTAGAATTCGGGAAGACAGCAAACACCGGGGAGCTGTTTTTT	CASGLVEFGKTANTGELFF
.	.	13	TRBV2	TRBJ1-4	TGTGCCAGCAGGGGGGGATTTAATGAAAAACTGTTTTTT	CASRGGFNEKLFF
.	few	13	TRBV21-1	TRBJ1-3	TGTGCCTGGTCCGGGGGGCGCGGAAACACCATATATTTT	CAWSGGRGNTIYF
.	.	14	TRBV21-1	TRBJ1-2	TGTGCCAGCAGCAAAGTTGGGGGTAGCTATGGCTACACCTTC	CASSKVGGSYGYTF
.	.	14	TRBV27	TRBJ2-2	TGTGCCAGCAGTTTGACGGGAAACACCGGGGAGCTGTTTTTT	CASSLTGNTGELFF
.	.	14	TRBV6-5	TRBJ2-1	TGTGCCAGCAGTCCCTCGAGGATATACAATGAGCAGTTCTTC	CASSPSRIYNEQFF
TRBD1	.	17	TRBV23-1	TRBJ1-2	TGCGCCAGCAGTCCTCTAGGACAGGGGGGACCCACTATGGGCTACACCTTC	CASSPLGQGGPTMGYTF
.	once	13	TRBV27	TRBJ2-7	TGTGCCAGCAGTTCCGGGCAGGCCCACGAGCAGTACTTC	CASSSGQAHEQYF
.	.	16	TRBV5-1	TRBJ1-4	TGCGCCAGCAGCTTGGGCCCAAGGGGGGTTATGGGAAAACTGTTTTTT	CASSLGPRGVMGKLFF
.	.	14	TRBV11-2	TRBJ2-7	TGTGCCAGCCTTCCTTCCTTGGGGTCCTACGAGCAGTACTTC	CASLPSLGSYEQYF
.	.	13	TRBV3-1/TRBV3-2	TRBJ1-6	TGTGCCAGCAGCCGTGGGGAGGATTCACCCCTCCACTTT	CASSRGEDSPLHF
.	once	15	TRBV19	TRBJ2-2	TGTGCCAGTAGTACCTACTACCAGGGGCCCGGGGAGCTGTTTTTT	CASSTYYQGPGELFF
TRBD2	.	17	TRBV3-1/TRBV3-2	TRBJ2-2	TGTGCCAGCAGCCAAGTGGCTAGCGGGGGGCAAAGCGGGGAGCTGTTTTTT	CASSQVASGGQSGELFF
TRBD1	.	15	TRBV6-5	TRBJ1-2	TGTGCCAGCAGAAGGGGACAGGGGGTTAACTATGGCTACACCTTC	CASRRGQGVNYGYTF
.	.	17	TRBV19	TRBJ1-6	TGTGCCAGTAGTTTCAAAGAATATTTCTCCTATAATTCACCCCTCCACTTT	CASSFKEYFSYNSPLHF
.	.	14	TRBV19	TRBJ1-4	TGTGCCAGTAGTAGTCGCCGTCAGGGTGAAAAACTGTTTTTT	CASSSRRQGEKLFF
TRBD1	once	13	TRBV5-1	TRBJ2-7	TGCGCCAGCAGCGGGACAGGCTCTAGGGAGCAGTACTTC	CASSGTGSREQYF
TRBD1	.	14	TRBV7-2	TRBJ2-1	TGTGCCAGCAGCTTAGGGGACAGGGACAATGAGCAGTTCTTC	CASSLGDRDNEQFF
.	.	16	TRBV18	TRBJ2-1	TGTGCCAGCTCACAGAACGGCGGGACAACCGACAATGAGCAGTTCTTC	CASSQNGGTTDNEQFF
TRBD1	.	13	TRBV7-9	TRBJ1-5	TGTGCCAGCAGCGGACAGGGGGATCAGCCCCAGCATTTT	CASSGQGDQPQHF
TRBD1	.	17	TRBV5-1	TRBJ2-3	TGCGCCAGCAGCTTGGCCTTGACAGGGTCTAGCACAGATACGCAGTATTTT	CASSLALTGSSTDTQYF
.	.	14	TRBV6-5	TRBJ2-2	TGTGCCAGCGCCAGGGGAGTCGGCACCGGGGAGCTGTTTTTT	CASARGVGTGELFF
TRBD2	.	14	TRBV19	TRBJ2-5	TGTGCCAGTAGTACGAGCGGGGGGGGCAAGACCCAGTACTTC	CASSTSGGGKTQYF
TRBD1	few	19	TRBV3-1/TRBV3-2	TRBJ1-1	TGTGCCAGCAGCCAAAATCCATCTCGCCGGACAGGGGGGACCACTGAAGCTTTCTTT	CASSQNPSRRTGGTTEAFF